This T cell receptor beta chain was sequenced during a study of blood T cells in healthy people across ages (dated by TCRdb to the mid-2010s). As for the study more broadly: Template switching captured roughly one uniquely barcoded TCR beta cDNA molecule per two T cells in model experiments. The donors were split into four age groups: young (average around 15 years), middle-aged (about 40), aged (about 62) and long-lived (about 82). To avoid experimental bias, donors of different ages were spread randomly across the sequencing lanes. The study analyzed two additional independent replicas of 1 million unique cDNA reads from the same blood draw for two donors, one aged 18 to 29 and one aged 80 or older. To track age-related changes in TCR beta repertoire diversity, the study relied on deep sequencing normalized with unique cDNA molecular identifiers. The investigation overall reported the following: A strong correlation was found between observed TCR beta diversity and the percentage of naive T cells measured by flow cytometry. Observed TCR beta diversity per million T cells fell roughly linearly with age, and a significant reduction was already apparent by age approximately 41. Because donor CMV infection status was unknown, age-related changes in expanded clonotypes were potentially confounded. Bulk unsorted PBMC profiling prevented conclusive comparison of naive and antigen-experienced compartments. Total diversity estimates from one million sequenced T cells were considered lower bounds and underestimates. Compared with the aged group, the long-lived group had more naive CD4+ T cells, fewer expanded clones and increased TCR diversity, a pattern suggesting age selection.

The donors were roughly 39 Caucasian individuals from Russia, aged about 6 to 95 years, who were systemically healthy. Each donor gave roughly 9 milliliters of peripheral blood, drawn into EDTA-treated Vacutainer tubes. PBMCs were isolated by Ficoll-Paque density-gradient centrifugation, with at least 7 million obtained per sample. Trizol reagent was used to extract total RNA from PBMCs, with at least 6 micrograms per sample. The percentages of naive CD45RAhigh/CD27high T cells were determined by flow cytometry on a PBMC aliquot from every donor. The library was obtained by 5' RACE. The sequencer was an Illumina HiSeq 2500. A second roughly 6 to 11 cycle PCR used a sample-barcoded 5' primer and a J-beta primer mix. A template-switch 5' adaptor carrying 12 random nucleotides introduced a unique molecular identifier onto each TCR beta cDNA molecule. Each sample yielded at least 2.5 million CDR3-containing paired-end reads. All of the RNA was converted into first-strand cDNA using the Mint cDNA synthesis kit, with a TRBC-specific oligonucleotide serving as the primer. Following uracil-DNA glycosylase treatment, all cDNA underwent a first 18-cycle PCR with the universal primers M1SS and BC2_uni_R. As for how the authors treated the data: For normalization, 1 million high-quality reads, each with a distinct molecular identifier, were randomly selected from each sample. Reads sharing molecular identifiers were discarded rather than binned into consensus sequences. MiTCR, with a Q25 quality threshold and the strictest error-elimination algorithm, was used for CDR3 identification, clonotype clustering and error correction. A nonparametric unseen species model using Euler transformation provided a lower-bound estimate of total TCR beta diversity. TCRdb cleaned the public reads at Q25 with fastp, built clones with MiXCR and kept in-frame beta chains. Entries are consolidated by CDR3 protein sequence, retaining the most common genes and DNA. These V and J calls rely on TCRdb rather than the paper's analysis. The table for this sample lists around 800,000 distinct CDR3 sequences; less than 60% of them were counted only once. Clones ranked in the top ten supply less than 20% of the sample.

With respect to this clonotype: Its recognized antigen is unknown. Within one base of it there is no much larger clone, and no base qualities were kept.

The TCR was taken from a man older than 75 in good health. Sequenced material: blood.

The nucleotide sequence is TGTGCCAGCAGTTTTACAGGGGGTCGAGAGACCCAGTACTTC. Translated, this gives CASSFTGGRETQYF. This chain is built from TRBV28 and TRBJ2-5, and 8 junctional nucleotides match TRBD1. Ends trimmed: V by 3 bases, J by 4 bases; bases unmatched to a gene: 4. From the germline V gene, CDR1 is MDHEN and CDR2 is SYDVKM. Measured from the cysteine to the phenylalanine, the CDR3 is 14 residues long. The DNA shown is the 42-base CDR3, in frame from base 1.